This T cell receptor beta chain is drawn from a study of cytomegalovirus exposure and HLA in healthy donors. Study as a whole: One earlier analysis, a look at roughly 170 million T cells, found more than 100 million unique TCR beta sequences.

This clone was seen just once. As yet, its antigen is unknown. The study sampled nominally healthy donors, though unrecorded immune exposures were likely. Whole-study results and caveats: There was a cluster of highly shared sequence variants that was likely a sequencing artifact. An analysis done earlier found most TCR beta V segments productive about 87% or about 30% of the time.

Germline trimming cut 2 bases from V and 2 bases from J; bases unmatched to any gene: 6. This CDR3 is 16 amino acids long. Germline CDR1 and CDR2: SGHTS and YDEGEE. The PCR contained 60 Vbeta and 13 Jbeta primers. Profiling relied on immunoSEQ multiplex PCR, and the TCRdb table lists in-frame clones only, not all of them. The table has about 120,000 clones, 60% to 85% seen once; the top ten hold roughly 3%. Sample: PBMCs. The sequence came from a woman aged 40 to 50 in good health and CMV-seropositive. J is TRBJ2-3 and V is TRBV5-8, with 9 nucleotides matching TRBD1. In nucleotides, the CDR3 is TGTGCCAGCAGCTTTAAGAGGACAGGGGACACAGATACGCAGTATTTT. The encoded protein is CASSFKRTGDTDTQYF.